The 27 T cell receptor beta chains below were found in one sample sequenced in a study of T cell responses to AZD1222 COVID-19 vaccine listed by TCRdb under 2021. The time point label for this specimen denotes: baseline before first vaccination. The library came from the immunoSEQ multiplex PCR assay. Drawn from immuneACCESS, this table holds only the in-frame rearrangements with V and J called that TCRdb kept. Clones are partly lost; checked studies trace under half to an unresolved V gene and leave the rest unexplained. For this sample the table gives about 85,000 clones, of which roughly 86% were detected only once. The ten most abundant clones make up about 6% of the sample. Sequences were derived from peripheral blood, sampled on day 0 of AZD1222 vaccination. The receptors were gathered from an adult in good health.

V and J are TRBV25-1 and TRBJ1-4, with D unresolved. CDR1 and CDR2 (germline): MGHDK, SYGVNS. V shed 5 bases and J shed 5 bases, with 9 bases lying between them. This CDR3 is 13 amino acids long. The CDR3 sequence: CASSLWRNEKLFF. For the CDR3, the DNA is TGTGCCAGCAGTCTTTGGAGAAATGAAAAACTGTTTTTT.

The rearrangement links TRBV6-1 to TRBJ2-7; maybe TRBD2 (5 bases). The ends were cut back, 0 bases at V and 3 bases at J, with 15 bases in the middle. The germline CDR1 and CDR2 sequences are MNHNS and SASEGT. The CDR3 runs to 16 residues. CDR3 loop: CASSEAGLPGIYEQYF. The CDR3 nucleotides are TGTGCCAGCAGTGAAGCGGGCTTACCGGGAATCTACGAGCAGTACTTC.

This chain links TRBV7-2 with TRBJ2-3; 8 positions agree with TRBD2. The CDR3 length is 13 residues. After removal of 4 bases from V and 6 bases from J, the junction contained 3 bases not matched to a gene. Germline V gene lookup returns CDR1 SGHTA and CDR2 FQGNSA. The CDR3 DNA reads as TGTGCCAGCAGCTCCGGGACTAGGGATACGCAGTATTTT. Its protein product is CASSSGTRDTQYF.

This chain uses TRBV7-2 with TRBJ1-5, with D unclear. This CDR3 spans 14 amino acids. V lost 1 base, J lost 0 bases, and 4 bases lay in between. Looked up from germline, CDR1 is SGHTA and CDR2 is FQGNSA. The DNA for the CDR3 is TGTGCCAGCAGCTTAGAGGCTAGCAATCAGCCCCAGCATTTT. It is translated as CASSLEASNQPQHF.

CDR3 sequence reads: CASSGVAGGSGYEQYF. The CDR3 DNA is TGTGCCAGCAGTGGGGTAGCGGGAGGGTCTGGCTACGAGCAGTACTTC. The V call is TRBV2, the J call TRBJ2-7, with 11 bases matching TRBD2. CDR1 SNHLY and CDR2 FYNNEI come from the germline V gene. V dropped 4 bases and J dropped 3; count of bases not matched to a gene: 8. CDR3 size: 16 residues. Full variable domain (remainder filled in from reference TRBV2 and TRBJ2-7): EPEVTQTPSHQVTQMGQEVILRCVPISNHLYFYWYRQILGQKVEFLVSFYNNEISEKSEIFDDQFSVERPDGSNFTLKIRSTKLEDSAMYFCASSGVAGGSGYEQYFGPGTRLTVT.

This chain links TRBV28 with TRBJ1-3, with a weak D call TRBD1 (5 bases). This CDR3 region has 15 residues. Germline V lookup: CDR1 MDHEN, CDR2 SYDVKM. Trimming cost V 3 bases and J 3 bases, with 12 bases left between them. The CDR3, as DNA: TGTGCCAGCAGTTTTCCCTCTACAGGTGGAAACACCATATATTTT. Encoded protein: CASSFPSTGGNTIYF.

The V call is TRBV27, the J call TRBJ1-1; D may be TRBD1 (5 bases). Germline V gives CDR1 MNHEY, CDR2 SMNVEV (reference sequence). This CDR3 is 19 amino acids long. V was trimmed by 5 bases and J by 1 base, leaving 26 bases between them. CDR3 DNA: TGTGCCAGCAGTCCCTTCTGGACCGCTGGGAGAGGGGAGAACACTGAAGCTTTCTTT. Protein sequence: CASSPFWTAGRGENTEAFF.

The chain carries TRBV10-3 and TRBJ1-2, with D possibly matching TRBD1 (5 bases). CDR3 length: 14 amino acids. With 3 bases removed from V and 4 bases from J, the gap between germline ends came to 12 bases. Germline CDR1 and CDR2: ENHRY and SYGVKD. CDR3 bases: TGTGCCATCAGTGATCCACCGACAGTCTATGGCTACACCTTC. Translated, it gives CAISDPPTVYGYTF.

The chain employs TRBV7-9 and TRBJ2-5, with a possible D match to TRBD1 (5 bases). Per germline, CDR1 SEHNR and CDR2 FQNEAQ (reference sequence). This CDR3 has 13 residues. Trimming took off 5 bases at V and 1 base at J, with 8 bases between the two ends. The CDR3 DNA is TGTGCCAGCAGCCCAGACAGCCAAGAGACCCAGTACTTC. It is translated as CASSPDSQETQYF.

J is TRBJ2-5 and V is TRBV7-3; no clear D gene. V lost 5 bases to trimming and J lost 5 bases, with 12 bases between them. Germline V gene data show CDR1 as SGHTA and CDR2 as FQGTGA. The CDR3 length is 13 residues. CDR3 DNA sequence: TGTGCCAGCAGCCCCAGTACCCGGGAGACCCAGTACTTC. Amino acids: CASSPSTRETQYF.

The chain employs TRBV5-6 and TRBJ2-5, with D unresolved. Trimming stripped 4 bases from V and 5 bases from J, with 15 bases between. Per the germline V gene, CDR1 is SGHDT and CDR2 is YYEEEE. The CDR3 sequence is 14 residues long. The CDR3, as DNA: TGTGCCAGCAGCCCACGTGATGTATGGGAGACCCAGTACTTC. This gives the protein CASSPRDVWETQYF.

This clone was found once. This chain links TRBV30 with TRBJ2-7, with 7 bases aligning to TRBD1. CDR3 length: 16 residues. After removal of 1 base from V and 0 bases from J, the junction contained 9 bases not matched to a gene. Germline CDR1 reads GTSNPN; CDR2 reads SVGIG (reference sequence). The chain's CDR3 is CAWSGILGQLSYEQYF. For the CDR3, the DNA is TGTGCCTGGAGTGGAATCTTGGGACAGCTCTCCTACGAGCAGTACTTC.

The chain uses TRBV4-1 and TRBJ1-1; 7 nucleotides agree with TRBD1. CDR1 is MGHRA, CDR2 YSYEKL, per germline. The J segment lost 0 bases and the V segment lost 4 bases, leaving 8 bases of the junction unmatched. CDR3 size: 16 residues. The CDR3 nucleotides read TGCGCCAGCAGCCCCAATCCGGGACAGATGAACACTGAAGCTTTCTTT. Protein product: CASSPNPGQMNTEAFF.

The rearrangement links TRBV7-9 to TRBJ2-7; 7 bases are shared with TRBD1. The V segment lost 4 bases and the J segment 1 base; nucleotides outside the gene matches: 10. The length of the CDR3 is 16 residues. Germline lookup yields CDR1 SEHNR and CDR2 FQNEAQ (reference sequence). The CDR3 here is CASSYPRQGESYEQYF. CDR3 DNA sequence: TGTGCCAGCAGCTACCCCCGACAGGGAGAATCCTACGAGCAGTACTTC.

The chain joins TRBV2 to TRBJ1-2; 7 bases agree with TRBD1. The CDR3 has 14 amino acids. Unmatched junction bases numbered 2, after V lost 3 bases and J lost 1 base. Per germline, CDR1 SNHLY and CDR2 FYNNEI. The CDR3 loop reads CASSEAGGNYGYTF. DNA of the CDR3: TGTGCCAGCAGTGAGGCAGGGGGTAACTATGGCTACACCTTC. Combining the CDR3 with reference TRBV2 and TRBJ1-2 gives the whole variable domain EPEVTQTPSHQVTQMGQEVILRCVPISNHLYFYWYRQILGQKVEFLVSFYNNEISEKSEIFDDQFSVERPDGSNFTLKIRSTKLEDSAMYFCASSEAGGNYGYTFGSGTRLTVV.

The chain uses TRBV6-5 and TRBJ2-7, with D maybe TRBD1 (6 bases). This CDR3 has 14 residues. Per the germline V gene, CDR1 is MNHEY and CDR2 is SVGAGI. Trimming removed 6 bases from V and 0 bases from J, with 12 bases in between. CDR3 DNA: TGTGCCAGCAGCCGGGACACAAACTCCTACGAGCAGTACTTC. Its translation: CASSRDTNSYEQYF.

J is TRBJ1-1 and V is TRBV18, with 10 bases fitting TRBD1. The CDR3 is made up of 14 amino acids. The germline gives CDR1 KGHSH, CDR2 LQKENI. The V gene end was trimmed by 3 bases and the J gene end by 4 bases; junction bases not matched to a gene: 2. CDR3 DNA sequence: TGTGCCAGCTCACCGGGGGACAGGGGCACTGAAGCTTTCTTT. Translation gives CASSPGDRGTEAFF.

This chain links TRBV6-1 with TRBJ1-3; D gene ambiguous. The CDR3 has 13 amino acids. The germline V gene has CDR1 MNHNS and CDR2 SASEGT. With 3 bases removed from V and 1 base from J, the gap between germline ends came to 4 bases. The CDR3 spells CASSDRSGNTIYF. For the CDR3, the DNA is TGTGCCAGCAGTGACAGATCTGGAAACACCATATATTTT.

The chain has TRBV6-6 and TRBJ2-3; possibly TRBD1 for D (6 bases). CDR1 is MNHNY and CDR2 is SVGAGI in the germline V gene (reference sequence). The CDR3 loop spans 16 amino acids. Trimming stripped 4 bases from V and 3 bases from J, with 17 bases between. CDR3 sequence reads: CASSSTGLVRTDTQYF. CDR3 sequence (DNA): TGTGCCAGCAGTTCCACAGGGTTGGTTAGGACAGATACGCAGTATTTT.

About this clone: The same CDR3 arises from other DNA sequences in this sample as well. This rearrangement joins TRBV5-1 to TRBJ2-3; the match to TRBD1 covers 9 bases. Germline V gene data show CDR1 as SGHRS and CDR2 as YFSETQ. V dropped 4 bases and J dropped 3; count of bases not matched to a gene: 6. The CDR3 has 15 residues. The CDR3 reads CASSLAGQGTDTQYF. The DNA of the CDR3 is TGCGCCAGCAGCCTGGCCGGACAGGGGACAGATACGCAGTATTTT.

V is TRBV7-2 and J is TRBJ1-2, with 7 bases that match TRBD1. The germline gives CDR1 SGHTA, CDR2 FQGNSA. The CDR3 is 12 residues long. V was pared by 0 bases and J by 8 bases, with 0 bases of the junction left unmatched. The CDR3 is CASSLAGGGYTF. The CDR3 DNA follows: TGTGCCAGCAGCTTAGCAGGGGGCGGCTACACCTTC.

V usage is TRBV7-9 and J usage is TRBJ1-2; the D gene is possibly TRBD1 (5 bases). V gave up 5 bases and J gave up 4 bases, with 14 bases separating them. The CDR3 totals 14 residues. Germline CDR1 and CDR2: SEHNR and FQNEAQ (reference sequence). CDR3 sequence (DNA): TGTGCCAGCAGCCCCGGGGGGACCGCCTATGGCTACACCTTC. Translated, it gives CASSPGGTAYGYTF.

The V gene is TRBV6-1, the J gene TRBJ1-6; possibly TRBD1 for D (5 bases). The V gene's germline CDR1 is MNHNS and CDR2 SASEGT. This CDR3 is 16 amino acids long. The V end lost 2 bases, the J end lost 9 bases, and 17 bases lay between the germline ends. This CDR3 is CASSEKPIPGGSPLHF. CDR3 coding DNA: TGTGCCAGCAGTGAAAAGCCTATACCGGGGGGTTCACCCCTCCACTTT.

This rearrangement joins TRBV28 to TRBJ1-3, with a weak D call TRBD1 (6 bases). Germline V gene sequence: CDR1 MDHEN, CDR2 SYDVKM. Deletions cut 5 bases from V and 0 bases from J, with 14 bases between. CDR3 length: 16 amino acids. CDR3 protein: CASSGGDTSSGNTIYF. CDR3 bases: TGTGCCAGCAGTGGGGGGGACACTAGCTCTGGAAACACCATATATTTT.

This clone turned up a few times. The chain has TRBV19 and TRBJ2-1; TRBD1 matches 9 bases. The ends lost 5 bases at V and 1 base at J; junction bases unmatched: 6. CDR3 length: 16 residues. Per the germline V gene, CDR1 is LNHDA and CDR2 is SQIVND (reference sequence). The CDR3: CASSPRQGVSYNEQFF. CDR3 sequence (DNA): TGTGCCAGTAGTCCCAGACAGGGGGTGTCCTACAATGAGCAGTTCTTC.

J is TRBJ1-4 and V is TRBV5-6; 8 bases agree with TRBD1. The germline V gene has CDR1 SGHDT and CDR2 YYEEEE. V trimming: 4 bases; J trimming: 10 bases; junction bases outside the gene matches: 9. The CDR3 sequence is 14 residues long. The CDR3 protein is CASSMGQADGKLFF. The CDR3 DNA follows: TGTGCCAGCAGCATGGGACAGGCAGACGGAAAACTGTTTTTT.

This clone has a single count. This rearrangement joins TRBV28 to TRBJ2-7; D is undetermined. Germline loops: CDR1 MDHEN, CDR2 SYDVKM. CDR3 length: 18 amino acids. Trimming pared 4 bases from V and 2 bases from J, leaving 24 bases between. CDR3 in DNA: TGTGCCAGCAGTTCTCGGAACTCGAGGCTCAGTCAGACCTACGAGCAGTACTTC. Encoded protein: CASSSRNSRLSQTYEQYF.